The 14 T cell receptor beta chains below all came from one sample that was sequenced in a study of T cell responses to AZD1222 COVID-19 vaccine. The table came from immunoSEQ multiplex PCR; TCRdb's copy has only in-frame clones and leaves some out. The repertoire holds just under 35,000 clones, with under 90% as singletons. The sample in question was peripheral blood, obtained 28 days after the second AZD1222 dose. The receptors come from an adult who received the AZD1222 COVID-19 vaccine.

The CDR3: CSARKAGGEKLFF. CDR3 sequence (DNA): TGCAGCGCCCGAAAGGCAGGGGGTGAAAAACTGTTTTTT. J is TRBJ1-4 and V is TRBV29-1; 7 bases line up with TRBD1. V shed 7 bases, J shed 7 bases, and the junction held 9 bases outside the gene matches. The CDR3 is 13 residues long. Germline V gene data show CDR1 as SQVTM and CDR2 as ANQGSEA.

J is TRBJ2-6 and V is TRBV10-3, with TRBD1 matching 11 bases. This CDR3 contains 17 residues. CDR1 is ENHRY and CDR2 is SYGVKD in the germline V gene. The V segment lost 10 bases and the J segment 5 bases; nucleotides outside the gene matches: 13. The CDR3 sequence is CATGTGGLGSWANVLTF. CDR3 coding DNA: TGTGCCACCGGGACAGGGGGACTAGGCTCCTGGGCCAACGTCCTGACTTTC.

This clone was counted only a few times. The chain couples TRBV5-8 to TRBJ2-3; 9 bases are a match to TRBD1. This CDR3 is built from 17 residues. Germline CDR1 reads SGHTS; CDR2 reads YDEGEE. Trimming at V came to 4 bases and at J to 4 bases, leaving 13 bases not matched to a gene. The CDR3 DNA follows: TGTGCCAGCAGCCGAACCGGGACAGGGTCCTCGGCAGATACGCAGTATTTT. It encodes CASSRTGTGSSADTQYF.

The V call is TRBV12-5, the J call TRBJ2-7; perhaps D is TRBD1 or TRBD2 (6 bases each). Germline lookup yields CDR1 LGHNT and CDR2 FRNRAP. The CDR3 is made up of 16 amino acids. Trimming cost V 0 bases and J 1 base, with 13 bases left between them. The CDR3 bases are TGTGCTAGTGGTTTGGTCGGACAAGGGGGGTCCTACGAGCAGTACTTC. As protein: CASGLVGQGGSYEQYF.

Written as DNA, the CDR3 is TGTGCCAGCAGCTTGGGAACACAGAACTATGGCTACACCTTC. Its translation: CASSLGTQNYGYTF. The chain has TRBV5-4 and TRBJ1-2; D not resolved. Germline lookup yields CDR1 SGHNT and CDR2 YYREEE (reference sequence). This CDR3 is built from 14 residues. Trimming shortened V by 0 bases and J by 2 bases, and 8 bases separated the two germline ends. Together with reference TRBV5-4 and TRBJ1-2, the CDR3 gives the full variable domain: ETGVTQSPTHLIKTRGQQVTLRCSSQSGHNTVSWYQQALGQGPQFIFQYYREEENGRGNFPPRFSGLQFPNYSSELNVNALELDDSALYLCASSLGTQNYGYTFGSGTRLTVV.

J is TRBJ1-6 and V is TRBV25-1, with a weak D call TRBD1 (6 bases). There are 13 residues in the CDR3. V dropped 6 bases and J dropped 7 bases, with 10 bases sitting between them. Per the germline V gene, CDR1 is MGHDK and CDR2 is SYGVNS. CDR3 amino acids: CASSLTGNSPLHF. As DNA, the CDR3 is TGTGCCAGCAGCTTAACAGGGAATTCACCCCTCCACTTT.

The J gene is TRBJ1-1, the V gene TRBV11-2; 9 bases are shared with TRBD1. CDR1 is SGHAT, CDR2 FQNNGV, per germline. The CDR3 extends over 15 amino acids. J was trimmed by 1 base and V by 5 bases; bases with no gene match: 5. CDR3 nucleotide sequence: TGTGCCAGCAGCACCCACAGGGGGCAGAACACTGAAGCTTTCTTT. Its translation: CASSTHRGQNTEAFF.

The rearrangement links TRBV6-5 to TRBJ2-3; the D gene is possibly TRBD2 (7 bases). Trimming pared 6 bases from V and 0 bases from J, leaving 13 bases between. The CDR3 has 15 residues. CDR1 and CDR2 (germline): MNHEY, SVGAGI. In DNA form, the CDR3 reads TGTGCCAGCAGGCGGGGGCCCTCTAGCACAGATACGCAGTATTTT. Translating gives CASRRGPSSTDTQYF.

The gene calls are TRBV27 and TRBJ1-6; no reliable D call. Per germline, CDR1 MNHEY and CDR2 SMNVEV (reference sequence). Between the trimmed V and J ends, which lost 5 bases and 5 bases, there was a span of 13 bases. This CDR3 comprises 15 residues. The chain's CDR3 is CASSDTGRNNSPLHF. The CDR3 DNA is TGTGCCAGCAGTGATACGGGCCGTAATAATTCACCCCTCCACTTT.

The rearrangement links TRBV3-1 (or the pseudogene TRBV3-2) to TRBJ1-1; possible D gene TRBD1, 5 bases. The CDR3 contains 15 residues. Germline CDR1 LGHDT, CDR2 YNNKEL (reference sequence). V was clipped by 1 base and J by 4 bases, with 13 bases between them. The CDR3 coding sequence is TGTGCCAGCAGCCAAGGCCCGGGAAGGGGCACTGAAGCTTTCTTT. This codes for CASSQGPGRGTEAFF.

V and J are TRBV13 and TRBJ1-2, with TRBD1 matching over 7 bases. V lost 0 bases and J lost 8; bases outside the gene matches: 9. The germline gives CDR1 PRHDT, CDR2 FYEKMQ (reference sequence). This CDR3 has 15 amino acids. CDR3 DNA sequence: TGTGCCAGCAGCTTAGGACAGGGGATAAATGTAGGCTACACCTTC. Translating gives CASSLGQGINVGYTF.

The chain is built from TRBV6-5 and TRBJ1-3, with D hard to call. There are 13 residues in the CDR3. V lost 7 bases and J 0 bases, leaving 7 bases between the germline ends. Germline V CDR1 and CDR2: MNHEY, SVGAGI. The CDR3 loop reads CASTVDSGNTIYF. Here the CDR3 DNA reads TGTGCCAGCACGGTTGACTCTGGAAACACCATATATTTT.

J is TRBJ2-5 and V is TRBV29-1; 7 bases fit TRBD2. The CDR3 is made up of 14 amino acids. CDR1 and CDR2 from the germline V gene are SQVTM and ANQGSEA. J lost 5 bases, V lost 4 bases, and 10 bases had no gene match. The DNA for the CDR3 is TGCAGCGTTGCCCAAGTCGGGGGAGGGGAGACCCAGTACTTC. It specifies CSVAQVGGGETQYF.

The V and J genes are TRBV24-1 and TRBJ1-1; D ambiguous. CDR1 is KGHDR, CDR2 SFDVKD, per germline. V lost 2 bases and J 3 bases, leaving 3 bases between the germline ends. This CDR3 spans 12 amino acids. For the CDR3, the DNA is TGTGCCACCAGTGATTCGGACACTGAAGCTTTCTTT. Translating it yields CATSDSDTEAFF.